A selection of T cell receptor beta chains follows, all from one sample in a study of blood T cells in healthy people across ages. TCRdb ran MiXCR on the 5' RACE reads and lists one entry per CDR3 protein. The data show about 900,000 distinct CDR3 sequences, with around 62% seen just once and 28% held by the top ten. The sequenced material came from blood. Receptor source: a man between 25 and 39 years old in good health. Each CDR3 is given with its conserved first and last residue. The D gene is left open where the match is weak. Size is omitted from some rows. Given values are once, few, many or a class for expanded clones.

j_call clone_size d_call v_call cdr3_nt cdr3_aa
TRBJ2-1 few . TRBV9 TGTGCCAGCAGCGTAGCACCCGGACGGGAGCAGTTCTTC CASSVAPGREQFF
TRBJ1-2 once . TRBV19 TGTGCCAGTAAGGAAATAGCTAACTATGGCTACACCTTC CASKEIANYGYTF
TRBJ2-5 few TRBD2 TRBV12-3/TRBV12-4 TGTGCCAGCAGTTTAGCGACGGGGGGAGCAGAGACCCAGTACTTC CASSLATGGAETQYF
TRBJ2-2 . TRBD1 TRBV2 TGTGCCAGCAGAAGGACAGGGGGATCCACCGGGGAGCTGTTTTTT CASRRTGGSTGELFF
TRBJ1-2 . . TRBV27 TGTGCCAGCAGTCCGATAAGGGGATCTCTATATGGCTACACCTTC CASSPIRGSLYGYTF
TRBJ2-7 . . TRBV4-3 TGCGCCAGCAGCCAAGATCCGAGCCTCAGGGGATCCTCCTACGAGCAGTACTTC CASSQDPSLRGSSYEQYF
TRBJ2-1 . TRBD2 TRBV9 TGTGCCAGCAGCGTAGTGACTAGCGGGGGGGCAGGAGATGAGCAGTTCTTC CASSVVTSGGAGDEQFF
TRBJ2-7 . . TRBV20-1 TGCAGTGCTAGAGGAGGGGCAGGGTTGTTCGAGCAGTACTTC CSARGGAGLFEQYF
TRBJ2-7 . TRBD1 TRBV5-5 TGTACCAGCAACCCCTCCGGGACAGGTAACCGCTACGAGCAGTACTTC CTSNPSGTGNRYEQYF
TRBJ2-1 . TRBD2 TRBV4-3 TGCGCCAGCAGCCAAGATCTAGCGGGGGGGCACGACAATGAGCAGTTCTTC CASSQDLAGGHDNEQFF
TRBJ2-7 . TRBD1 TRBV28 TGTGCCAGCAGTACTACAGGGGGAGGCCAAGAGACTCAGTACTTC CASSTTGGGQETQYF
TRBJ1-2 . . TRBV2 TGTGCCAGCAGCGATCCGACCAACAGGGCCGGCTACACCTTC CASSDPTNRAGYTF
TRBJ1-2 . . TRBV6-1 TGTGCCAGCAGTGAAGCGCTTCGCGGGGCGGGGAGTGGCTACACCTTC CASSEALRGAGSGYTF
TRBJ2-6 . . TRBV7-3 TGTGCCAGCAGCTCGTCCTACAGGGTCTCTGGGGCCAACGTCCTGACTTTC CASSSSYRVSGANVLTF
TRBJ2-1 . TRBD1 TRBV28 TGTGCCAGCAGTAGGGGACAGGGGGCGCGATACGAGCAGTTCTTC CASSRGQGARYEQFF
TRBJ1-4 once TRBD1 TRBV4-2 TGTGCCAGCAGCCACCCGGACAGGGCCAATGAAAAACTGTTTTTT CASSHPDRANEKLFF
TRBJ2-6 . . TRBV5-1 TGTGCCAGCAGCTTAGAAGTCTCTGGGGCCAACGTCCTGACTTTC CASSLEVSGANVLTF
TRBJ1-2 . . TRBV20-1 TGCAGTGCTCCAGGGGAGGCTAACTATGGCTACACCTTC CSAPGEANYGYTF
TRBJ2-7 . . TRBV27 TGTGCCAGCAGTCTTTCACAGGTCTACGAGCAGTACTTC CASSLSQVYEQYF
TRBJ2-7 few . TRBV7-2 TGTGCCAGCAGCTATGTCCACTACGAGCAGTACTTC CASSYVHYEQYF
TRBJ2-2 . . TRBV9 TGTGCCAGCAGCCCCTCGGGGACCGCGAACACCGGGGAGCTGTTTTTT CASSPSGTANTGELFF
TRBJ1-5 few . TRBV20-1 TGCAGTGCTAGCACGTCGAGGGATCAGCCCCAGCATTTT CSASTSRDQPQHF
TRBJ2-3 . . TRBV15 TGTGCCACCAGCAGAGATAGCGACTACCTGCCAGATACGCAGTATTTT CATSRDSDYLPDTQYF
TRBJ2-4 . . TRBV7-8 TGTGCCAGCACGACGGGAAAAAACATTCAGTACTTC CASTTGKNIQYF
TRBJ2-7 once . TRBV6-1 TGTGCCAGCAGTAACCCGGGACGGGGATACTACGAGCAGTACTTC CASSNPGRGYYEQYF
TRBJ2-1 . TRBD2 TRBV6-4 TGTGCCAGCATTCAGCCGGGACTAGCGACCAACAATGAGCAGTTCTTC CASIQPGLATNNEQFF
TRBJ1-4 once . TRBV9 TGTGCCAGCAGCGTAGATGCAACTAATGAAAAACTGTTTTTT CASSVDATNEKLFF
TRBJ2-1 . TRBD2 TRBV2 TGTGCCAGCAGTGATGAGCGGGGGGCCAACAATGAGCAGTTCTTC CASSDERGANNEQFF
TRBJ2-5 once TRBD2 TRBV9 TGTGCCAGCAGCGTAGATAGCGGGGGGCCCCAAGAGACCCAGTACTTC CASSVDSGGPQETQYF
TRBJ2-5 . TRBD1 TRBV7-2 TGTGCCAGCAGCTTAGTGGGACAGGGGCCCTTACAAGAGACCCAGTACTTC CASSLVGQGPLQETQYF
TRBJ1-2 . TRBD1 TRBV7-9 TGTGCCAGCAGCTTAGAGACAGGGACCCACTATGGCTACACCTTC CASSLETGTHYGYTF
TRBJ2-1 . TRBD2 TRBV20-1 TGCAGTGCTAGCTCTAGCGGGGCATACAATGAGCAGTTCTTC CSASSSGAYNEQFF
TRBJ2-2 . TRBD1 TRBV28 TGTGCCAGCAGTTTGGGACAGGGGGACACCGGGGAGCTGTTTTTT CASSLGQGDTGELFF
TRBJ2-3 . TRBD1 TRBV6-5 TGTGCCAGCACCTTCGGACAGGCCACAGATACGCAGTATTTT CASTFGQATDTQYF
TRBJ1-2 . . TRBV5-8 TGTGCCAGCAGCTTAAATCTGGACAGCTATGGCTACACCTTC CASSLNLDSYGYTF
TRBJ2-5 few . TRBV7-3 TGTGCCAGCAGCCCTCGACCCTACGAGACCCAGTACTTC CASSPRPYETQYF
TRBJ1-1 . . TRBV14 TGTGCCAGCAGCGGGGGACACACGATGAACACTGAAGCTTTCTTT CASSGGHTMNTEAFF
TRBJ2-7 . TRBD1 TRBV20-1 TGCAGTGCTCACCTATCCGGACAGGCGAACGAGCAGTACTTC CSAHLSGQANEQYF
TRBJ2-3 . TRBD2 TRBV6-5 TGTGCCAGCAGGCCCGCCTTGGGGGGGAGCACAGATACGCAGTATTTT CASRPALGGSTDTQYF
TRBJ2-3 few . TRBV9 TGTGCCAGCAGCGTAGAAAGTTATACGCAGTATTTT CASSVESYTQYF
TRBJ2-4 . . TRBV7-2 TGTGCCAGCAGCTTAGGAGGAGGGGTCGGAGCCAAAAACATTCAGTACTTC CASSLGGGVGAKNIQYF
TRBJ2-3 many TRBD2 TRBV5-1 TGTGCCAGCAGCGGGGACACAGATACGCAGTATTTT CASSGDTDTQYF
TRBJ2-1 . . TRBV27 TGTGCCAGCAGTTTCAGTCTTTTGGATGAGCAGTTCTTC CASSFSLLDEQFF
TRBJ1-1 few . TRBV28 TGTGCCAGCAGTTTGCGCAGGGTAGAGGCTTTCTTT CASSLRRVEAFF
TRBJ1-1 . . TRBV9 TGTGCCAGCAGCGTAGTTGAGAGTCGTACTGAAGCTTTCTTT CASSVVESRTEAFF
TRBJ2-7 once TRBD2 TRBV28 TGTGCCAGCAGTTCTCCAGGACTAGGGCTTCGGGAGCAGTACTTC CASSSPGLGLREQYF
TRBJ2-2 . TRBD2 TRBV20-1 TGCAGTGCTAGAGATCGTAGGCGGGGGGGCGTCGGGGAGCTGTTTTTT CSARDRRRGGVGELFF
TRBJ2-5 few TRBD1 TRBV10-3 TGTGCCACCGACCGGACAGGGCGGGAGACCCAGTACTTC CATDRTGRETQYF
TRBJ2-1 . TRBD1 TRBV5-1 TGCGCCAGCAGCCTGGGACAGGGCGAATGGAATGAGCAGTTCTTC CASSLGQGEWNEQFF
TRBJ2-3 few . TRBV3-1 TGTGCCAGCAGCCATGAGTACGCTTGGGATACGCAGTATTTT CASSHEYAWDTQYF
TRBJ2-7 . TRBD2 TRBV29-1 TGCAGCGTCACTGGACTAGCGGGGGGGTCCTACGAGCAGTACTTC CSVTGLAGGSYEQYF
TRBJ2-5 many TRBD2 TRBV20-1 TGCAGTGCTACTAGCGGGGGGGCCGGGGAGACCCAGTACTTC CSATSGGAGETQYF
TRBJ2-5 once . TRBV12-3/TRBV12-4 TGTGCCAGCAGTACCTGGGCCGAAGAGACCCAGTACTTC CASSTWAEETQYF
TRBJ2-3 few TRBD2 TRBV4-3 TGCGCCAGCAGCCAAGATCCCCTAGCGGGGGGAGGTCCAGATACGCAGTATTTT CASSQDPLAGGGPDTQYF
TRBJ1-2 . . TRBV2 TGTGCCAGCAAAGGGCCGGACCTCCCAGGCTACACCTTC CASKGPDLPGYTF
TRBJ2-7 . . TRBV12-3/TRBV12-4 TGTGCCAGCAGTCCTGCACACGAGCAGTACTTC CASSPAHEQYF
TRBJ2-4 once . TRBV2 TGTGCCAGCAGTGGGCAGGGGTTGAAAAACATTCAGTACTTC CASSGQGLKNIQYF
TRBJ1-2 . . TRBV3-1 TGTGCCAGCAGCCAAGTGGGGGGGCCTCCCTATGGCTACACCTTC CASSQVGGPPYGYTF
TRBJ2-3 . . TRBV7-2 TGTGCCAGCAGCTTGGTAGCAGCAGATACGCAGTATTTT CASSLVAADTQYF
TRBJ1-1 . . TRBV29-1 TGCAGCGTTGAGGGCAGGGCTAACACTGAAGCTTTCTTT CSVEGRANTEAFF